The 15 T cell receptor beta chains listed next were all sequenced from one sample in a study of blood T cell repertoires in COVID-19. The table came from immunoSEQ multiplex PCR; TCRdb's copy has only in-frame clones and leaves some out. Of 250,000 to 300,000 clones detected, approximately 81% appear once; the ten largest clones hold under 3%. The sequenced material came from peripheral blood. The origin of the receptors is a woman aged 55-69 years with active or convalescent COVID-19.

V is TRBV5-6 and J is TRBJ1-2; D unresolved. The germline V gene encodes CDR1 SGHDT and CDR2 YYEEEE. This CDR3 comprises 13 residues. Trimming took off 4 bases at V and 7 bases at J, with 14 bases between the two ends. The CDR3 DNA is TGTGCCAGCAGCCCCGGAGGGTCCGGTGGCTACACCTTC. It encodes CASSPGGSGGYTF.

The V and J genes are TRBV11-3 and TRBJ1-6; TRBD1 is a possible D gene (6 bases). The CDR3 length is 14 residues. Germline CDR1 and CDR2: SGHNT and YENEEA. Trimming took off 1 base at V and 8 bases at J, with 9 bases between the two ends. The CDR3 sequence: CASSLGHRDSPLHF. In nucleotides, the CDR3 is TGTGCCAGCAGCTTAGGCCACAGGGATTCACCCCTCCACTTT.

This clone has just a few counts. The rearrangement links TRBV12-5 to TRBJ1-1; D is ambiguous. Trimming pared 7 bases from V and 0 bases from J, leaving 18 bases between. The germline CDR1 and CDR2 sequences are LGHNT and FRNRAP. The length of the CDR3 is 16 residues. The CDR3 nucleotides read TGTGCTAGTGCCCCAATGGGCGTCTCCGTGAACACTGAAGCTTTCTTT. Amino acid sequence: CASAPMGVSVNTEAFF.

This chain's CDR3 is CASSLGAGGYNEQFF. The DNA of the CDR3 is TGTGCCAGCAGCTTGGGCGCGGGGGGATACAATGAGCAGTTCTTC. The rearrangement joins TRBV5-6 to TRBJ2-1, with TRBD2 identical over 8 bases. Germline-derived CDR1 and CDR2 are SGHDT and YYEEEE. This CDR3 is 15 amino acids long. V gave up 0 bases and J gave up 4 bases; unmatched junction bases: 3.

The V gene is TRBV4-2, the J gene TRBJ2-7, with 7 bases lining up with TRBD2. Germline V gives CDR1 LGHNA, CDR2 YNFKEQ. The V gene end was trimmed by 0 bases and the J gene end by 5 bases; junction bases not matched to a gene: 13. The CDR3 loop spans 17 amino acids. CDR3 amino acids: CASSQEGLGAGVNEQYF. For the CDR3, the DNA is TGTGCCAGCAGCCAAGAGGGCTTAGGGGCGGGGGTCAACGAGCAGTACTTC.

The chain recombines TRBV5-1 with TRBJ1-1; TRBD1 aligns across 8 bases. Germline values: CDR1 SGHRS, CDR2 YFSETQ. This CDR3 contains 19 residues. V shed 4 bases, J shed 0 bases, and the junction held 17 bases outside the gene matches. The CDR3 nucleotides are TGCGCCAGCAGCCCCCCGAAGAATGTACGACAGGGGTTGAACACTGAAGCTTTCTTT. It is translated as CASSPPKNVRQGLNTEAFF.

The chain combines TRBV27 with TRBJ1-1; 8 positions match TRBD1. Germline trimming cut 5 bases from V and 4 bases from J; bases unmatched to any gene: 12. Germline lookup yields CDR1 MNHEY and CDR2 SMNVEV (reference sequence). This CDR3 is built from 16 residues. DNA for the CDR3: TGTGCCAGCAGTCAACCCTTAGGACAGGGTTGCACTGAAGCTTTCTTT. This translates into CASSQPLGQGCTEAFF.

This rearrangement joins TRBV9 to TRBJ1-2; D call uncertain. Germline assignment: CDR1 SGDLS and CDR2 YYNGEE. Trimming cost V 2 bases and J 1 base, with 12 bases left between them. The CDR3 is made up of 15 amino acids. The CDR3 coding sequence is TGTGCCAGCAGCGTGTGGGAGACCCATAACTATGGCTACACCTTC. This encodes CASSVWETHNYGYTF.

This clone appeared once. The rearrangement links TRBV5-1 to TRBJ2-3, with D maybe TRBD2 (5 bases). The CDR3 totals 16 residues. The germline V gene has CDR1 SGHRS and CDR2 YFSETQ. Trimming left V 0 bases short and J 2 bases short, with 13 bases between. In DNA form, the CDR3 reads TGCGCCAGCAGCTTGGGGTCCCCAGCGGTCACAGATACGCAGTATTTT. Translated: CASSLGSPAVTDTQYF.

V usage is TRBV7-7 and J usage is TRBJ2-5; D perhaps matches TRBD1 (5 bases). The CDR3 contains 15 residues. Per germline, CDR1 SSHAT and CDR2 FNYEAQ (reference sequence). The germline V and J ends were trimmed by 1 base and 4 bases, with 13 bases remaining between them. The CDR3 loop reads CASSLESGFPETQYF. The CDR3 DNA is TGTGCCAGCAGCTTAGAATCAGGGTTCCCAGAGACCCAGTACTTC.

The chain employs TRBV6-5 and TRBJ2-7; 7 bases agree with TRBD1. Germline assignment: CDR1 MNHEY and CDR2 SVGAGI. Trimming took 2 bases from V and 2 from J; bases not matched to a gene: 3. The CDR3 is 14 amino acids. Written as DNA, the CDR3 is TGTGCCAGCAGTTACAGGGGGCAAGCCTACGAGCAGTACTTC. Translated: CASSYRGQAYEQYF.

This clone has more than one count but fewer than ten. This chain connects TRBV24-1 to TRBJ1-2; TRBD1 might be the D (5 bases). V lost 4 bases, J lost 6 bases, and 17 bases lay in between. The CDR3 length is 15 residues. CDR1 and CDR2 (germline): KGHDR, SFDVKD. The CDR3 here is CATSDRTPIQDGYTF. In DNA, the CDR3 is TGTGCCACCAGTGACCGGACACCCATACAGGATGGCTACACCTTC.

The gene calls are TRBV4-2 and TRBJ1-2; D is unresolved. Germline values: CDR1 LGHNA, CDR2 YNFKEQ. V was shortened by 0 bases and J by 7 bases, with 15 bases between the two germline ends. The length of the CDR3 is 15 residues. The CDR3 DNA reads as TGTGCCAGCAGCCAAGAATCCCTAGAGGATATTGGCTACACCTTC. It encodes CASSQESLEDIGYTF.

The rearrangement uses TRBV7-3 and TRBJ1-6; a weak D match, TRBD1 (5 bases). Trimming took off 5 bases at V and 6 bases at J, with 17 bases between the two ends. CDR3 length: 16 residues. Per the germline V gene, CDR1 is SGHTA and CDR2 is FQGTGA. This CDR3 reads CASSIEGVGANSPLHF. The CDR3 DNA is TGTGCCAGCAGCATAGAAGGGGTCGGTGCTAATTCACCCCTCCACTTT.

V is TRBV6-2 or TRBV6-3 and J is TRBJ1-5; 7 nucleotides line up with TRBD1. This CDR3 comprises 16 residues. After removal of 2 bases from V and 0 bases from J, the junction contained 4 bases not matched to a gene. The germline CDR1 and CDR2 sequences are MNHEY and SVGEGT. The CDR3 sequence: CASSYGGQYSNQPQHF. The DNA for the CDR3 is TGTGCCAGCAGTTACGGGGGACAGTATAGCAATCAGCCCCAGCATTTT.